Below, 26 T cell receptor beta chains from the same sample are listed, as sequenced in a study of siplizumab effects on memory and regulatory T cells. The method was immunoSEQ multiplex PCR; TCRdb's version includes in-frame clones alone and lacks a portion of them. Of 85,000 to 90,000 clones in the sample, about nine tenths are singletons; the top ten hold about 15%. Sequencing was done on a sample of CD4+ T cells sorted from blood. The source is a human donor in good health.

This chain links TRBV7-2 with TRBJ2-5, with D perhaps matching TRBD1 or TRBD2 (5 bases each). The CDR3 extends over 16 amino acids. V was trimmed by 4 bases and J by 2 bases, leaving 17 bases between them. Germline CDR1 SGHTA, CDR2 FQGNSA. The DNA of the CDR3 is TGTGCCAGCAGCTCGTTAAGCCCCTGGGGGCAAGAGACCCAGTACTTC. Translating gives CASSSLSPWGQETQYF.

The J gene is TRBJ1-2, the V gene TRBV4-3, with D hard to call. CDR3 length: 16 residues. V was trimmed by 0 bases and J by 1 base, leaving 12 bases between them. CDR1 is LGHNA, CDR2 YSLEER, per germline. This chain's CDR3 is CASSQDFNRNNYGYTF. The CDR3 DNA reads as TGCGCCAGCAGCCAAGATTTTAACAGAAATAACTATGGCTACACCTTC.

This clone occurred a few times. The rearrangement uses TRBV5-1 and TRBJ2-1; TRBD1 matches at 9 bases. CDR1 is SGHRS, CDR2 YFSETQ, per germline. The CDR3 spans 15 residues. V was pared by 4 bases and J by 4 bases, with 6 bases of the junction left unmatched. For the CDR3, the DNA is TGCGCCAGCAGCCCCGGACAGGGGACGTACAATGAGCAGTTCTTC. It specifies CASSPGQGTYNEQFF.

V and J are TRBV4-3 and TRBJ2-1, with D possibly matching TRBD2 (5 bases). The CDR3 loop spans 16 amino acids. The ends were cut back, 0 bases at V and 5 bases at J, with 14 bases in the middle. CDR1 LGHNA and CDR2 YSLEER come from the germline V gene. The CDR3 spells CASSQEGGLPNNEQFF. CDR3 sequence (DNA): TGCGCCAGCAGCCAAGAAGGCGGGTTGCCCAACAATGAGCAGTTCTTC.

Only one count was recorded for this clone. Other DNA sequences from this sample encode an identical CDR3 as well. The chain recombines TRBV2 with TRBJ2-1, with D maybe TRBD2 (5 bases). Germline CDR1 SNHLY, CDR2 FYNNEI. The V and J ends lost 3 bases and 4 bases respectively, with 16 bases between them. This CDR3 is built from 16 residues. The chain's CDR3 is CASSDTSGLNYNEQFF. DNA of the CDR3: TGTGCCAGCAGTGACACTAGTGGGTTGAATTACAATGAGCAGTTCTTC.

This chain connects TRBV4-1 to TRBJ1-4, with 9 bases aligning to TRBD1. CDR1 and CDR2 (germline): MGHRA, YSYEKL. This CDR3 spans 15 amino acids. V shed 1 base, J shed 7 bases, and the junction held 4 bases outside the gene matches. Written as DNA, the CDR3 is TGCGCCAGCAGCCAAGTGGGGACAGGGAGTGAAAAACTGTTTTTT. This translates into CASSQVGTGSEKLFF.

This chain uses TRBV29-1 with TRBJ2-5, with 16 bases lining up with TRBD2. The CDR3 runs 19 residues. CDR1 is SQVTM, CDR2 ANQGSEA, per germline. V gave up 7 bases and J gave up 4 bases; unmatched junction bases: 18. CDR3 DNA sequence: TGCAGCGGGAGGGGACTAGCGGGAGGGCCCACCGGCGGGCCAGAGACCCAGTACTTC. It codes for CSGRGLAGGPTGGPETQYF.

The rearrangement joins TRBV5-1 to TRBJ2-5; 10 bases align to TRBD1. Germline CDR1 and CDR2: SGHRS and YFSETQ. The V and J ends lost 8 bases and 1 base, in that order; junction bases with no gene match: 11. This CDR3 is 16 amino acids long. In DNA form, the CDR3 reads TGCGCCAGAGGGACAGGGGTTCTGTGGTTCCAAGAGACCCAGTACTTC. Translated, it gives CARGTGVLWFQETQYF. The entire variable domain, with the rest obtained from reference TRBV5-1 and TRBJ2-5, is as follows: KAGVTQTPRYLIKTRGQQVTLSCSPISGHRSVSWYQQTPGQGLQFLFEYFSETQRNKGNFPGRFSGRQFSNSRSEMNVSTLELGDSALYLCARGTGVLWFQETQYFGPGTRLLVL.

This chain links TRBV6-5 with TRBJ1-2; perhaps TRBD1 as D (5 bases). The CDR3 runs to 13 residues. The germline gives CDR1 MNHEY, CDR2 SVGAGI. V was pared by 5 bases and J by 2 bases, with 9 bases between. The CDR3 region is CASSRGANYGYTF. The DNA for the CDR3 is TGTGCCAGCAGTCGCGGGGCAAACTATGGCTACACCTTC.

In DNA, the CDR3 is TGTGCCAGCAGTGAACTGGGGGCGAACAATGAGCAGTTCTTC. As protein: CASSELGANNEQFF. The V call is TRBV6-1, the J call TRBJ2-1, with D tentatively TRBD1 (6 bases). In germline, CDR1 is MNHNS, CDR2 SASEGT. Trimming took off 2 bases at V and 5 bases at J, with 10 bases between the two ends. The CDR3 covers 14 residues.

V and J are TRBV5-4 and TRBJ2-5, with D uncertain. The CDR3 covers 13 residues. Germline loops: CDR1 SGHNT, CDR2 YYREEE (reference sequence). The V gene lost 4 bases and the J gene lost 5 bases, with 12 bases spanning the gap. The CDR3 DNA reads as TGTGCCAGCAGCCCCGCGGCGTCTGAGACCCAGTACTTC. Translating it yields CASSPAASETQYF.

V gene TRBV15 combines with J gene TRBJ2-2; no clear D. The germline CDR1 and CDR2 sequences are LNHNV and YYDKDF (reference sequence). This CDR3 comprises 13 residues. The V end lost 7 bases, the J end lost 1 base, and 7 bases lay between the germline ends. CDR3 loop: CATIRGNTGELFF. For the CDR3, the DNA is TGTGCCACCATACGTGGGAACACCGGGGAGCTGTTTTTT.

The CDR3 region has the DNA TGTGCCAGTAGTATCGGTAAGGGGCCACAGCCCCAGCATTTT. Encoded protein: CASSIGKGPQPQHF. The chain carries TRBV19 and TRBJ1-5, with D perhaps matching TRBD1 (5 bases). This CDR3 comprises 14 residues. Germline V gene data show CDR1 as LNHDA and CDR2 as SQIVND (reference sequence). Trimming shortened V by 3 bases and J by 7 bases, and 13 bases separated the two germline ends.

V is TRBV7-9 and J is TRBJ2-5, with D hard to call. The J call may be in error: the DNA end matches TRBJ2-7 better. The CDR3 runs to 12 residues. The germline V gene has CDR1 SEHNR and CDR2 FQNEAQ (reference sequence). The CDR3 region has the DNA TGTGCCAGCAGCTTAGTGTTCTACGAGCAGTACTTC. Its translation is CASSLVFYEQYF.

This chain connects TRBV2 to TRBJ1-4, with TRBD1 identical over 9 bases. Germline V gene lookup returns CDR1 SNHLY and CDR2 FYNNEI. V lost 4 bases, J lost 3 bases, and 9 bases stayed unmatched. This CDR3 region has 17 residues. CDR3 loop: CASSALTGGFANEKLFF. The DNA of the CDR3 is TGTGCCAGCAGTGCGTTGACAGGGGGGTTCGCTAATGAAAAACTGTTTTTT.

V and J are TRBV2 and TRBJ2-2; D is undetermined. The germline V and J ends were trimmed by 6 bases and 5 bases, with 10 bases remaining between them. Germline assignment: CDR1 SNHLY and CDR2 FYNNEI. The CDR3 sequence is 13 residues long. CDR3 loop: CASRARFTGELFF. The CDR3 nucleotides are TGTGCCAGCAGGGCCAGGTTTACCGGGGAGCTGTTTTTT. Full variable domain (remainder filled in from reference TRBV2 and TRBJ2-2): EPEVTQTPSHQVTQMGQEVILRCVPISNHLYFYWYRQILGQKVEFLVSFYNNEISEKSEIFDDQFSVERPDGSNFTLKIRSTKLEDSAMYFCASRARFTGELFFGEGSRLTVL.

In DNA form, the CDR3 reads TGTGCCAGCAGTTCTGCCATCGCCACTGAAGCTTTCTTT. Its protein is CASSSAIATEAFF. The chain carries TRBV6-6 and TRBJ1-1; D remains ambiguous. Germline CDR1 reads MNHNY; CDR2 reads SVGAGI (reference sequence). The CDR3 runs 13 residues. V lost 4 bases, J lost 4 bases, and 10 bases lay in between.

The CDR3 loop reads CASKNLAGAQETQYF. The CDR3 coding sequence is TGTGCCAGCAAAAATTTGGCGGGAGCCCAAGAGACCCAGTACTTC. This chain joins TRBV2 and TRBJ2-5, with 7 positions matching TRBD2. Germline V lookup: CDR1 SNHLY, CDR2 FYNNEI. With 7 bases clipped from V and 1 base from J, the junction kept 9 bases outside the gene matches. The CDR3 covers 15 residues.

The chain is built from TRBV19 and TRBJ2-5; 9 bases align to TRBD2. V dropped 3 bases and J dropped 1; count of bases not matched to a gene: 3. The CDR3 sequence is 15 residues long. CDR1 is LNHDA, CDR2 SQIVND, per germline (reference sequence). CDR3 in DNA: TGTGCCAGTAGTATGACTAGCGGACGCCAAGAGACCCAGTACTTC. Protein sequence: CASSMTSGRQETQYF.

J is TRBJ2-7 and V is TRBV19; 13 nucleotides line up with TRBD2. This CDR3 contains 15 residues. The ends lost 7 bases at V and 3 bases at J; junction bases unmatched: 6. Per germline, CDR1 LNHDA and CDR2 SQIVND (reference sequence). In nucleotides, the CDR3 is TGTGCCAGTACTCCGGGACTAGCGGGATTCTACGAGCAGTACTTC. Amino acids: CASTPGLAGFYEQYF.

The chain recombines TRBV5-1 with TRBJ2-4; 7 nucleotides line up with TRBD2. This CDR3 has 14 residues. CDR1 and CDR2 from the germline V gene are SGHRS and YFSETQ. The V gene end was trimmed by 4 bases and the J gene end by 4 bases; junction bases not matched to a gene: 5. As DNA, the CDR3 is TGCGCCAGCAGCGTATCCGGGAGGAAAAACATTCAGTACTTC. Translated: CASSVSGRKNIQYF. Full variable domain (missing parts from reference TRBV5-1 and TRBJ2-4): KAGVTQTPRYLIKTRGQQVTLSCSPISGHRSVSWYQQTPGQGLQFLFEYFSETQRNKGNFPGRFSGRQFSNSRSEMNVSTLELGDSALYLCASSVSGRKNIQYFGAGTRLSVL.

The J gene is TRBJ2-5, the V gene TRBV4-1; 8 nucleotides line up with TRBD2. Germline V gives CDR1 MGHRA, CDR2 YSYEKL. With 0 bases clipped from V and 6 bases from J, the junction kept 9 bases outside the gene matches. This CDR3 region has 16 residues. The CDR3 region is CASSQEGREGWQTQYF. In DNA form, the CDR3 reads TGCGCCAGCAGCCAAGAAGGACGGGAGGGCTGGCAGACCCAGTACTTC.

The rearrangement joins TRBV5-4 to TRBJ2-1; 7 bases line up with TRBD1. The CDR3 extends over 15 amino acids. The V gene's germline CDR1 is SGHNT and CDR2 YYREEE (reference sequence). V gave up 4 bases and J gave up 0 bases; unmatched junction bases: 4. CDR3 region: CASSVTGSSYNEQFF. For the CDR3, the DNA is TGTGCCAGCAGCGTGACAGGGAGCTCCTACAATGAGCAGTTCTTC. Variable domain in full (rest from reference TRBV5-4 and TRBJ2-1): ETGVTQSPTHLIKTRGQQVTLRCSSQSGHNTVSWYQQALGQGPQFIFQYYREEENGRGNFPPRFSGLQFPNYSSELNVNALELDDSALYLCASSVTGSSYNEQFFGPGTRLTVL.

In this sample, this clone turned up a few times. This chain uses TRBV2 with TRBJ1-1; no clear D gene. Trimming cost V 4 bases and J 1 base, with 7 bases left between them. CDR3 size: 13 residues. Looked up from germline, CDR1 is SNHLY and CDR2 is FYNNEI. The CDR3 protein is CASSGSANTEAFF. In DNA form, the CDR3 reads TGTGCCAGCAGTGGTTCGGCGAACACTGAAGCTTTCTTT.

The CDR3 loop reads CASSEPDKNTEAFF. DNA for the CDR3: TGCGCCAGCAGTGAGCCGGACAAGAACACTGAAGCTTTCTTT. The chain employs TRBV10-1 and TRBJ1-1; D might be TRBD1 (5 bases). The V end was cut by 2 bases, the J end by 1 base, with 8 bases between. There are 14 residues in the CDR3. Per germline, CDR1 WNHNN and CDR2 SYGVQD (reference sequence).

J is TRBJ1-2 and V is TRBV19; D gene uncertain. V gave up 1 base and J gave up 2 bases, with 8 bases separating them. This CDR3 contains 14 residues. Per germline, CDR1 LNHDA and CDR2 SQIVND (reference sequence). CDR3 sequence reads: CASSIANGNYGYTF. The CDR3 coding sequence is TGTGCCAGTAGTATAGCTAATGGGAACTATGGCTACACCTTC.